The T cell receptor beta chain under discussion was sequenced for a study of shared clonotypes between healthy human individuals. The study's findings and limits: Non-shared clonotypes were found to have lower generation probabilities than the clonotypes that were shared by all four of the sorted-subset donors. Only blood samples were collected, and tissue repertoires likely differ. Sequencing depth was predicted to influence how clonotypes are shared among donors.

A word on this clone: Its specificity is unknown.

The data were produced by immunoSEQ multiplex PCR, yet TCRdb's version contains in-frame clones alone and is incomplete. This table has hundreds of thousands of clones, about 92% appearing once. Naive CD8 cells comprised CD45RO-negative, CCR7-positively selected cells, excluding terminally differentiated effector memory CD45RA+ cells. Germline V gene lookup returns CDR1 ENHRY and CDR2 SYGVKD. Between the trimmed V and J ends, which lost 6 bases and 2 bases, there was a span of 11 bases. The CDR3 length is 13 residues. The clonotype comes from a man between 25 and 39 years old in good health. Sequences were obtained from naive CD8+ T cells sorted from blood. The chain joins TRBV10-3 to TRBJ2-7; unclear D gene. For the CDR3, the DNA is TGTGCCATCAGCGGATCGGTGACCTACGAGCAGTACTTC. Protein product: CAISGSVTYEQYF.